What follows is one T cell receptor (beta chain) and its context. Its antigen is currently unknown. The data are from a study of memory CD4+ T cells and cytomegalovirus serostatus. In the study overall: Healthy Belgian adult donors included about 10 CMV-positive and some 23 CMV-negative people.

The repertoire was sequenced with immunoSEQ multiplex PCR; TCRdb's copy has only in-frame clones and lacks some. The table includes about 50,000 clones, roughly four fifths detected once. Study-wide results and limits: Suggested: most of the CMV-linked TCR signature lies in CD4+ memory cells. CMV serostatus prediction reached median AUC approximately 0.95, or 0.91 with US-trained model.

Single viable CD3+CD4+CD8-CD45RO+ cells were sorted as the memory CD4+ T cells. The CDR3 loop spans 13 amino acids. Trimming removed 3 bases at V and 3 bases at J, with 9 bases between. Germline V gene sequence: CDR1 KGHSH, CDR2 LQKENI. Sequenced: memory CD4+ T cells from blood. This chain links TRBV18 with TRBJ2-7; a possible D gene is TRBD1 (6 bases). The receptor was isolated from an adult in good health and CMV-seronegative. This chain's CDR3 is CASSPGTNYEQYF. CDR3 nucleotide sequence: TGTGCCAGCTCACCCGGGACAAACTACGAGCAGTACTTC.